The 2 T cell receptor beta chains below come from one sample, sequenced in a study of CD8 T cells in ankylosing spondylitis. MiXCR, applied by TCRdb to the 5' RACE reads, yields one record per CDR3 protein. The repertoire holds around 88,000 distinct CDR3 sequences, with just under 9% as singletons. The specimen was blood, either unsorted or a sorted T cell fraction (not recorded which). The receptors were sampled from a male donor with ankylosing spondylitis or in good health (not recorded which).

Only a few counts were recorded for this clonotype. Written as DNA, the CDR3 is TGTGCCAGCAGCCAAGATGGGGGTGCGGGGGGGCTTCACGGAGAGACCCAGTACTTC. It translates to CASSQDGGAGGLHGETQYF. V gene TRBV4-2 combines with J gene TRBJ2-5; TRBD2 agrees at 9 bases. The germline V gene encodes CDR1 LGHNA and CDR2 YNFKEQ. V lost 0 bases to trimming and J lost 4 bases; unmatched junction nucleotides: 15. The CDR3 is 19 amino acids.

This clonotype was seen at least ten times. The J gene is TRBJ2-1, the V gene TRBV23-1; 7 bases are shared with TRBD1. TRBV23-1 is flagged as an ORF with uncertain function. The CDR3 sequence is 18 residues long. Germline trimming cut 2 bases from V and 6 bases from J; bases unmatched to any gene: 16. The CDR3 is CASSQPPSTGSVGNEQFF. CDR3 coding DNA: TGCGCCAGCAGTCAACCTCCTTCGACAGGGTCGGTGGGCAATGAGCAGTTCTTC.